Sequencing of this TCR beta chain was carried out in a study of blood T cell repertoires in COVID-19 (dated by TCRdb to 2019 to 2021). In the study overall: The collaborator samples originated in the United States, Italy and Spain and spanned the acute and convalescent phases of COVID-19. The material from the prospective study consisted of cDNA or gDNA derived from T cells, B-cell-depleted T cells, or PBMCs. The dataset comprised deeply sampled blood TCRbeta repertoires from subjects exposed to, actively infected with, or recovered from COVID-19. A freely available public database, intended as a resource for researchers studying the immune response to SARS-CoV-2, is where the repertoires were released. Samples came from the ongoing ImmuneRACE study (first 160 participants) plus 1,254 subjects from 6 global collaborators. Nearly every sample came with metadata listing a de-identified subject ID, COVID-19 status, age in years and sex. Where available, HLA class I and class II types were obtained from metadata supplied by the sample provider rather than from assay-based typing. What the authors observed across the whole study: Clinical and demographic metadata were provided uncurated, with the amount varying by source and participant.

There are 16 amino acids in the CDR3, from cysteine to phenylalanine inclusive. The CDR3 DNA has 48 bases and is translated from base 1. CDR1 LNHDA and CDR2 SQIVND were looked up in the germline V gene (reference sequence). V ends up 4 bases short and J 6 bases short, with an unmatched junction base count of 13. Worth noting for this clone: Its binding antigen is unknown. One base away there is no much larger clone; base qualities are not given.

The immunoSEQ Assay, a bias-controlled multiplex PCR, was used to amplify TCRbeta CDR3 regions from genomic DNA. For the original study's pipeline: Within the assay, amplification of reference gene primers was used to estimate how many nucleated cells each sample contained. To quantify the absolute abundance of each unique TCRbeta CDR3 rearrangement, sequence reads were collapsed and filtered. For each sample, productive Simpson clonality was calculated as the square root of Simpson's diversity index over productive rearrangements. TCRdb obtained this table from immuneACCESS and retained in-frame rearrangements with V and J assigned. These tables miss some clones; where compared with another copy, unresolved V genes account for less than half of the shortfall, and the remainder is unexplained. V, J and clone size are those of that table, while D and trimming were read from the DNA. The sample table contains 250,000 to 350,000 clones; only one count was recorded for roughly 90% of them. Under 20% of the sample comes from the top ten.

Participants in the prospective study were aged about 18 to 95 years, lived in under 30 United States geographic areas, and enrolled through a virtual design. Cohort assignment in the prospective study relied on participant-reported clinical history from a screening survey and a study questionnaire. ImmuneRACE Cohort 3 recovered participants were defined by two consecutive negative NP/OP PCR tests, healthcare professional clearance, or symptom resolution. In the prospective study, whole blood, serum and a nasopharyngeal or oropharyngeal swab were collected from each participant by mobile phlebotomists. Prospective study participants could optionally give additional blood draws and questionnaires over a roughly two-month period. Before DNA extraction, prospective study blood samples were shipped either frozen or at room temperature.

This receptor was identified in a woman younger than 45 who had recovered from COVID-19. Sequencing used PBMCs or T cells enriched from blood (not recorded which). This chain is built from TRBV19 and TRBJ1-1; a stretch of 8 junction bases matches TRBD1. For the CDR3, the sequence is CASSRRTGKLTAEAFF. The DNA reads TGTGCCAGTAGTAGGAGGACAGGGAAGTTAACAGCTGAAGCTTTCTTT.